The sequence of this T cell receptor (beta chain) was determined in a study of CD8+CD57+ T cells in acquired aplastic anemia. In the study overall: Sorted CD4+ and CD8+ cells yielded DNA averaging approximately 3.4 ug. Study findings and constraints: The study identified under 30 CD8+ CDR3 sequences shared by patients and controls.

As concerns this clonotype: Its antigen remains unknown.

From germline, CDR1 is SGHTA and CDR2 FQGTGA. V was shortened by 3 bases and J by 4 bases, with 15 bases between the two germline ends. This CDR3 spans 15 amino acids. It was genomic DNA that served as the template for profiling TCR beta VDJ and CDR3. MiXCR, run by TCRdb on the reads, gives a single entry per CDR3 protein. The sample has about 260,000 distinct CDR3 sequences; approximately 86% are singletons. Patients who underwent sequencing had shown CD8+CD57+ cell expansion by flow cytometry. Patients, without exception, had severe acquired aplastic anemia. V is TRBV7-3 and J is TRBJ1-2; D might be TRBD1 (6 bases). The receptor was derived from a human donor with aplastic anemia. Sequencing was done on a sample of sorted CD4+, CD8+, or CD8+CD57+ T cells (not recorded which) from PBMCs. The DNA for the CDR3 is TGTGCCAGCAGCTTGACAGGCGGCGCAGCCTATGGCTACACCTTC. Residues: CASSLTGGAAYGYTF.